This entry lists 4 T cell receptor beta chains sequenced from one sample in a study of CD8 T cells in ankylosing spondylitis. TCRdb recomputed calls from the 5' RACE reads with MiXCR, one row per CDR3 protein. This table has 150,000 to 200,000 distinct CDR3 sequences, about an eighth appearing once. Sequenced sample: blood, either unsorted or a sorted T cell fraction (not recorded which). These receptors were taken from a female donor with ankylosing spondylitis or in good health (not recorded which).

This clonotype was picked up many times. The chain has TRBV14 and TRBJ1-6, with D maybe TRBD1 (5 bases). CDR1 and CDR2 from the germline V gene are SGHDN and FVKESK. Trimming shortened V by 5 bases and J by 6 bases, and 11 bases separated the two germline ends. The CDR3 sequence is 14 residues long. The CDR3 DNA reads as TGTGCCAGCAGCGGGCAGGGTTTTAATTCACCCCTCCACTTT. Translating it yields CASSGQGFNSPLHF. The complete variable domain, with remaining parts taken from reference TRBV14 and TRBJ1-6, reads EAGVTQFPSHSVIEKGQTVTLRCDPISGHDNLYWYRRVMGKEIKFLLHFVKESKQDESGMPNNRFLAERTGGTYSTLKVQPAELEDSGVYFCASSGQGFNSPLHFGNGTRLTVT.

This clonotype has ten or more counts. Compared with germline, one end of the junction differs, possibly owing to a read error. J is TRBJ2-1 and V is TRBV7-9, with 7 positions matching TRBD2. CDR1 is SEHNR, CDR2 FQNEAQ, per germline (reference sequence). The CDR3 spans 12 residues. As DNA, the CDR3 is TGTGTCAGCGGGACCTCCTACAATGAGCAGTTCTTC. It codes for CVSGTSYNEQFF.

In this sample, this clonotype turned up many times. J is TRBJ2-7 and V is TRBV20-1; D is uncertain. Between the trimmed V and J ends, which lost 1 base and 2 bases, there was a span of 6 bases. In germline, CDR1 is DFQATT, CDR2 SNEGSKA (reference sequence). The CDR3 sequence is 12 residues long. CDR3 amino acids: CSARGTAYEQYF. In DNA form, the CDR3 reads TGCAGTGCTAGAGGCACAGCCTACGAGCAGTACTTC.

In this sample, this clonotype turned up many times. This chain links TRBV20-1 with TRBJ1-2; D call uncertain. The CDR3 length is 16 residues. Between the trimmed V and J ends, which lost 0 bases and 8 bases, there was a span of 22 bases. Germline V gives CDR1 DFQATT, CDR2 SNEGSKA (reference sequence). The CDR3 here is CSARDLWRGTPLGYTF. The CDR3 DNA reads TGCAGTGCTAGAGATCTTTGGCGGGGAACGCCGCTAGGCTACACCTTC.